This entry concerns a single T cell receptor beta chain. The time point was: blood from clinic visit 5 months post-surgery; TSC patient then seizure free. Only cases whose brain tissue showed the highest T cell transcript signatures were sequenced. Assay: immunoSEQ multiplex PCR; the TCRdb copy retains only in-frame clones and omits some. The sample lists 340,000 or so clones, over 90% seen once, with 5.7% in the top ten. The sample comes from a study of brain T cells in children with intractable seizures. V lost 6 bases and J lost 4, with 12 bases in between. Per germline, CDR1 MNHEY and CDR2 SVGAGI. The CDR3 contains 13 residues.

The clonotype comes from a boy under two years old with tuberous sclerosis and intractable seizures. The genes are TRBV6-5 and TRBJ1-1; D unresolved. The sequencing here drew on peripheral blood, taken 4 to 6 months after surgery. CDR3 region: CASSASQITEAFF. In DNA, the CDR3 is TGTGCCAGCAGCGCCAGCCAGATCACTGAAGCTTTCTTT.